These T cell receptor beta chains were read from a single sample in a study of shared clonotypes between healthy human individuals. Produced via immunoSEQ multiplex PCR; TCRdb's table is partial and in-frame only. The repertoire holds about 2.3 million clones, with under 95% as singletons. Sequenced input: naive CD4+ T cells from PBMCs. The receptor source for this set is a man between 18 and 29 years old in good health. Some clones in this sample may be carry-over from other donors' samples. The CDR3 runs from the conserved cysteine through the conserved F or W. The D gene is left open where the match is weak.

d_call,v_call,j_call,cdr3_aa,cdr3_nt
NA,TRBV27,TRBJ1-2,CASSPQGMGYYGYTF,TGTGCCAGCAGTCCTCAGGGAATGGGGTACTATGGCTACACCTTC
NA,TRBV6-5,TRBJ2-2,CASSRGVPGTGELFF,TGTGCCAGCAGTAGGGGGGTACCGGGCACCGGGGAGCTGTTTTTT
NA,TRBV6-5,TRBJ1-1,CASSYGRDSMNTEAFF,TGTGCCAGCAGTTATGGTAGGGACTCCATGAACACTGAAGCTTTCTTT
NA,TRBV28,TRBJ2-7,CASSIQGQRSYEQYF,TGTGCCAGCAGTATCCAGGGGCAGAGGTCCTACGAGCAGTACTTC
NA,TRBV9,TRBJ2-1,CASSVYGSSYNEQFF,TGTGCCAGCAGCGTGTATGGTAGTTCGTACAATGAGCAGTTCTTC
NA,TRBV7-8,TRBJ2-7,CASSHGTYYEQYF,TGTGCCAGCAGCCACGGGACTTACTACGAGCAGTACTTC
NA,TRBV2,TRBJ2-5,CASSAGAGETQYF,TGTGCCAGCAGTGCCGGGGCGGGGGAGACCCAGTACTTC
NA,TRBV27,TRBJ2-1,CASSFSSFTYNEQFF,TGTGCCAGCAGTTTTAGTAGTTTTACCTACAATGAGCAGTTCTTC
NA,TRBV11-2,TRBJ2-5,CASSLGGDQETQYF,TGTGCCAGCAGCTTAGGAGGGGACCAAGAGACCCAGTACTTC
TRBD1,TRBV9,TRBJ2-5,CASSVTGGETQYF,TGTGCCAGCAGCGTGACAGGGGGTGAGACCCAGTACTTC
NA,TRBV10-3,TRBJ1-1,CATKRTGADTEAFF,TGTGCCACCAAGAGGACGGGGGCGGATACTGAAGCTTTCTTT
NA,TRBV7-9,TRBJ1-3,CASSLGGYGNTIYF,TGTGCCAGCAGCTTAGGAGGGTATGGAAACACCATATATTTT
NA,TRBV6-1,TRBJ2-3,CASSLSRDTQYF,TGTGCCAGCAGCCTTAGCCGAGATACGCAGTATTTT
NA,TRBV7-3,TRBJ2-2,CASSRRSYSGYANTGELFF,TGTGCCAGCAGCCGCAGATCCTATAGCGGATACGCGAACACCGGGGAGCTGTTTTTT
TRBD2,TRBV28,TRBJ2-4,CASSFWGGRGENIQYF,TGTGCCAGCAGTTTCTGGGGAGGGCGAGGCGAAAACATTCAGTACTTC
NA,TRBV18,TRBJ2-7,CASSGQGYEQYF,TGTGCCAGCTCAGGGCAGGGGTACGAGCAGTACTTC
NA,TRBV5-6,TRBJ1-2,CASSLERGPYGYTF,TGTGCCAGCAGCTTGGAACGGGGACCATATGGCTACACCTTC
NA,TRBV27,TRBJ2-2,CASSFTDPLGNTGELFF,TGTGCCAGCAGTTTTACGGACCCCCTCGGGAACACCGGGGAGCTGTTTTTT
NA,TRBV29-1,TRBJ1-1,CSVELSLNTEAFF,TGCAGCGTTGAACTAAGTCTGAACACTGAAGCTTTCTTT
TRBD1,TRBV6-1,TRBJ2-7,CASSEGEGGYYEQYF,TGTGCCAGCAGTGAAGGGGAAGGGGGCTACTACGAGCAGTACTTC
TRBD2,TRBV28,TRBJ2-5,CASTLLLPTSGSYETQYF,TGTGCCAGCACCCTCCTGCTTCCCACTAGCGGGAGTTATGAGACCCAGTACTTC
NA,TRBV2,TRBJ2-3,CASSEETDTQYF,TGTGCCAGCAGTGAAGAGACAGATACGCAGTATTTT
NA,TRBV28,TRBJ2-6,CASLSSGANVLTF,TGTGCCAGTCTAAGCTCTGGGGCCAACGTCCTGACTTTC
NA,TRBV5-4,TRBJ2-3,CASSFSPSTDTQYF,TGTGCCAGCAGCTTCTCCCCTAGCACAGATACGCAGTATTTT
NA,TRBV18,TRBJ2-6,CASSPPLGAAISSGANVLTF,TGTGCCAGCTCACCACCTTTGGGCGCGGCAATTAGCTCTGGGGCCAACGTCCTGACTTTC